These 13 T cell receptor beta chains were all obtained from the same sample, sequenced in a study of T-cell memory formation after mild COVID-19. TCRdb recomputed calls from the 5' RACE reads with MiXCR, one row per CDR3 protein. The table includes 150,000 or so distinct CDR3 sequences, more than 12% detected once. The specimen sequenced was PBMCs or a T cell subset sorted from them (not recorded which). These receptors were collected from an adult woman who had mild COVID-19 (a few samples of this study predate the infection). Cell type and time point are not known.

This chain links TRBV7-3 with TRBJ2-3; possibly TRBD1 for D (6 bases). The germline CDR1 and CDR2 sequences are SGHTA and FQGTGA. The ends were cut back, 0 bases at V and 1 base at J, with 8 bases in the middle. The CDR3 contains 15 residues. Here the CDR3 reads CASSLTQGGTDTQYF. CDR3 bases: TGTGCCAGCAGCTTAACACAGGGTGGCACAGATACGCAGTATTTT. Full variable domain (outside the CDR3, taken from reference TRBV7-3 and TRBJ2-3): GAGVSQTPSNKVTEKGKYVELRCDPISGHTALYWYRQSLGQGPEFLIYFQGTGAADDSGLPNDRFFAVRPEGSVSTLKIQRTERGDSAVYLCASSLTQGGTDTQYFGPGTRLTVL.

This clonotype came up a few times. The chain links TRBV20-1 to TRBJ2-7; 12 nucleotides match TRBD2. CDR1 and CDR2 (germline): DFQATT, SNEGSKA (reference sequence). V dropped 0 bases and J dropped 2; count of bases not matched to a gene: 8. CDR3 length equals 17 residues. CDR3 sequence: CSARDLKTSGGTYEQYF. The CDR3 DNA is TGCAGTGCTAGAGATCTCAAGACTAGCGGGGGTACCTACGAGCAGTACTTC.

The rearrangement uses TRBV7-2 and TRBJ2-5, with D tentatively TRBD1 or TRBD2 (5 bases each). The CDR3 length is 16 residues. V lost 4 bases and J 2 bases, leaving 17 bases between the germline ends. Germline-derived CDR1 and CDR2 are SGHTA and FQGNSA. The CDR3 nucleotides are TGTGCCAGCAGCTCAAAAACCGGGACCAAACAAGAGACCCAGTACTTC. Translated: CASSSKTGTKQETQYF.

This chain joins TRBV7-8 and TRBJ2-7; TRBD1 matches 8 bases. With 8 bases clipped from V and 0 bases from J, the junction kept 6 bases outside the gene matches. The CDR3 spans 14 residues. Germline CDR1 is SGHVS and CDR2 is FQNEAQ. Written as DNA, the CDR3 is TGTGCCAGCTGGCGGACAGGGAGCTCCTACGAGCAGTACTTC. Encoded protein: CASWRTGSSYEQYF.

J is TRBJ2-2 and V is TRBV11-2; TRBD1 might be the D (5 bases). V lost 2 bases and J lost 6, with 13 bases in between. This CDR3 has 15 amino acids. Per the germline V gene, CDR1 is SGHAT and CDR2 is FQNNGV. The CDR3 coding sequence is TGTGCCAGCAGCTTACTCCGACAGTTAGCCGGGGAGCTGTTTTTT. Translation: CASSLLRQLAGELFF.

This clonotype is a singleton in its sample. V is TRBV20-1 and J is TRBJ2-2; D unresolved. V was trimmed by 2 bases and J by 5 bases, leaving 12 bases between them. The V gene's germline CDR1 is DFQATT and CDR2 SNEGSKA (reference sequence). The CDR3 length is 14 residues. DNA of the CDR3: TGCAGTGCTAGAACTACGCTAGGGACCGGGGAGCTGTTTTTT. This sequence encodes CSARTTLGTGELFF.

This chain joins TRBV5-1 and TRBJ2-6; D remains unclear. Germline V gene lookup returns CDR1 SGHRS and CDR2 YFSETQ. This CDR3 comprises 16 residues. Trimming left V 4 bases short and J 2 bases short, with 13 bases between. The CDR3 bases are TGCGCCAGCAGCCTACCAGCCGCGACTGGGGCCAACGTCCTGACTTTC. Its protein is CASSLPAATGANVLTF.

This chain joins TRBV7-6 and TRBJ2-1; 9 bases line up with TRBD2. The germline gives CDR1 SGHVS, CDR2 FNYEAQ. The CDR3 contains 18 residues. The ends lost 0 bases at V and 4 bases at J; junction bases unmatched: 10. The CDR3 DNA reads as TGTGCCAGCAGCTTAGCGCGTATTGCGGGAGGGCCTTACAATGAGCAGTTCTTC. Its translation: CASSLARIAGGPYNEQFF. Full variable domain (remainder filled in from reference TRBV7-6 and TRBJ2-1): GAGVSQSPRYKVTKRGQDVALRCDPISGHVSLYWYRQALGQGPEFLTYFNYEAQQDKSGLPNDRFSAERPEGSISTLTIQRTEQRDSAMYRCASSLARIAGGPYNEQFFGPGTRLTVL.

The rearrangement joins TRBV7-2 to TRBJ2-3, with a tentative D call TRBD2 (6 bases). The CDR3 runs to 15 residues. The ends were cut back, 5 bases at V and 1 base at J, with 13 bases in the middle. Germline V lookup: CDR1 SGHTA, CDR2 FQGNSA. The CDR3 DNA is TGTGCCAGCAGCGAGCCCCCGGGGGGCACAGATACGCAGTATTTT. Protein sequence: CASSEPPGGTDTQYF. The full variable domain, with the rest looked up from reference TRBV7-2 and TRBJ2-3, is GAGVSQSPSNKVTEKGKDVELRCDPISGHTALYWYRQSLGQGLEFLIYFQGNSAPDKSGLPSDRFSAERTGGSVSTLTIQRTQQEDSAVYLCASSEPPGGTDTQYFGPGTRLTVL.

This clonotype showed up just a few times. The V and J genes are TRBV5-1 and TRBJ2-3, with TRBD2 matching over 11 bases. The junction had 8 bases not matched to a gene; V was cut back by 9 bases and J by 2 bases. Germline loops: CDR1 SGHRS, CDR2 YFSETQ. This CDR3 spans 15 amino acids. CDR3 bases: TGCGCCACCACTTATAGCGGGGGGGCCACAGATACGCAGTATTTT. Translated, it gives CATTYSGGATDTQYF.

This clonotype was detected a few times. This chain joins TRBV4-3 and TRBJ1-2; a possible D gene is TRBD1 (5 bases). CDR3 length: 13 amino acids. V lost 4 bases, J lost 8 bases, and 14 bases lay in between. Germline-derived CDR1 and CDR2 are LGHNA and YSLEER. The CDR3, as DNA: TGCGCCAGCAGCCGCAGGGAAGTTGGCGGCTACACCTTC. Translated: CASSRREVGGYTF.

This clonotype has more than one count but fewer than ten. The CDR3 DNA sequence: TGCAGTGCTAGAGTAGGACAGGGCAATCAGCCCCAGCATTTT. Protein sequence: CSARVGQGNQPQHF. The rearrangement links TRBV20-1 to TRBJ1-5; 7 nucleotides agree with TRBD1. The CDR3 extends over 14 amino acids. V was clipped by 1 base and J by 2 bases; unmatched bases: 2. The V gene's germline CDR1 is DFQATT and CDR2 SNEGSKA (reference sequence).

The chain uses TRBV5-1 and TRBJ2-1; D possibly corresponds to TRBD1 (5 bases). Germline V gene sequence: CDR1 SGHRS, CDR2 YFSETQ. Trimming removed 4 bases at V and 10 bases at J, with 12 bases between. CDR3 length equals 12 residues. The CDR3 region is CASSPPPGEQFF. Here the CDR3 DNA reads TGCGCCAGCAGCCCCCCTCCAGGGGAGCAGTTCTTC. The full variable domain, completed using reference TRBV5-1 and TRBJ2-1, is KAGVTQTPRYLIKTRGQQVTLSCSPISGHRSVSWYQQTPGQGLQFLFEYFSETQRNKGNFPGRFSGRQFSNSRSEMNVSTLELGDSALYLCASSPPPGEQFFGPGTRLTVL.